This TCR beta chain is drawn from a study of blood T cell repertoires in COVID-19. Study context: In each case, the material was cDNA or gDNA derived from T cells, B-cell-depleted T cells, or PBMCs.

Germline CDR1 is SGHDT and CDR2 is YYEEEE. The CDR3 spans 16 residues. After removal of 5 bases from V and 3 bases from J, the junction contained 11 bases not matched to a gene. In the study's own analysis: How many nucleated cells were present was estimated from reference gene primer amplification. Sequencing used immunoSEQ multiplex PCR; TCRdb keeps in-frame clones, though not all of them. Clone size and the V and J calls come from that table; the DNA yielded D and trimming. This sample yields about 190,000 clones, of which around 85% are seen a single time; roughly 14% belongs to the top ten. This sequence originates from a man aged 45-65 years who had recovered from COVID-19. Source material: peripheral blood. The chain recombines TRBV5-6 with TRBJ1-1; TRBD1 aligns across 9 bases. CDR3 coding DNA: TGTGCCAGCAGAACCGGGACAGGGAGGTGGGACACTGAAGCTTTCTTT. This codes for CASRTGTGRWDTEAFF.